This T cell receptor (beta chain) emerged from a study of T cells in Graves' hyperthyroidism and ophthalmopathy. About this clonotype itself: With a much larger clone just one base away, this may be a read error.

CDR1 SGHRS and CDR2 YFSETQ come from the germline V gene. The CDR3 runs 13 residues. Template material for amplifying TCR beta CDR3 regions consisted of RNA transcripts. First-round RT-PCR with HTBI primers amplified the TCR CDR3 region. TCRdb reprocessed the multiplex PCR reads via MiXCR and lists one record per CDR3 protein. The table includes a few hundred thousand distinct CDR3 sequences, more than 20% detected once. J is TRBJ2-2 and V is TRBV5-1; D is perhaps TRBD2 (7 bases). The sequenced material came from blood. The sequence came from a man aged 18 to 30 with Graves' hyperthyroidism. The CDR3, as DNA: TGCGTCTCCCGAGGGGGGGCCACCGGGGAGCTGTTTTTT. Translated, it gives CVSRGGATGELFF.